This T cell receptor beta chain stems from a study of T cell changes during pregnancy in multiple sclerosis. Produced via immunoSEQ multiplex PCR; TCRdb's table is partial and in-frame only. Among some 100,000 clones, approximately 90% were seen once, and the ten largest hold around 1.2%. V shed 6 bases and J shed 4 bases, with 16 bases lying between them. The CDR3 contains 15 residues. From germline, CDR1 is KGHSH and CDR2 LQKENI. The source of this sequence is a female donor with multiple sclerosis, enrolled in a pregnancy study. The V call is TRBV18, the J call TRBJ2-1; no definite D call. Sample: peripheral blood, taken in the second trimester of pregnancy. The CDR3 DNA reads TGTGCCAGCTCGCCCTCTTTGAGCGATTACAATGAGCAGTTCTTC. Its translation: CASSPSLSDYNEQFF.